This TCR beta chain comes out of a study of T cells after yellow fever vaccination. As for the study in general: It was SMART-Seq v4 Ultra Low Input that prepared the fractions with low cell numbers.

Via MiXCR, TCRdb re-called the 5' RACE reads, giving one row per CDR3 protein. Of 300,000 to 400,000 distinct CDR3 sequences in the sample, about 9.5% were seen once. Study-wide points: FACS-sorted repertoires could harbor abundant contaminating bulk-population clonotypes. Reappearing after the booster were most of the clones from primary vaccination (96% CD4, around 90% CD8).

Regarding this clonotype: What it recognizes is unknown.

The clonotype originates from a man aged 18 to 35 who received the YFV17D yellow fever vaccine. The sample consisted of PBMCs, taken on the day of the first yellow fever vaccination.

The CDR3 region is CASSLRLVAYNEQFF. For the CDR3, the DNA is TGTGCCAGCAGCTTACGACTAGTCGCCTACAATGAGCAGTTCTTC. The chain combines TRBV7-8 with TRBJ2-1; maybe TRBD2 (6 bases). This CDR3 region has 15 residues. V was pared by 2 bases and J by 2 bases, with 10 bases between. Germline V CDR1 and CDR2: SGHVS, FQNEAQ.